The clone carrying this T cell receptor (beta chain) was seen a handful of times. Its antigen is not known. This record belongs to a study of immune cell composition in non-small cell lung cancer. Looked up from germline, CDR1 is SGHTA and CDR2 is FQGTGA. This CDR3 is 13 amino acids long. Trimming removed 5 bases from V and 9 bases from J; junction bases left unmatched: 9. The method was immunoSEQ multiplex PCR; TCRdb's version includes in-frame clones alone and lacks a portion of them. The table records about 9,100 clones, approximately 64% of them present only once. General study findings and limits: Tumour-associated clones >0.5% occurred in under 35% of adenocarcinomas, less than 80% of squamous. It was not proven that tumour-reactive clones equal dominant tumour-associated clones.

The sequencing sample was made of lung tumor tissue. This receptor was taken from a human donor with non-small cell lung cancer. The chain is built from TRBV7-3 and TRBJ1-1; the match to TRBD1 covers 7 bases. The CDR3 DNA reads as TGTGCCAGCAGCCCATACCCGGGACAGAAAGCTTTCTTT. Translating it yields CASSPYPGQKAFF.